Below, 14 T cell receptor beta chains from the same sample are listed, as sequenced in a study of shared clonotypes between healthy human individuals. Using immunoSEQ multiplex PCR, the repertoire was profiled, and TCRdb retains in-frame clones only, with some absent. The sample has around 2.5 million clones; 93% are singletons. The sequenced material came from naive CD4+ T cells from PBMCs. Subset described: CD45RA+ positively selected. The receptors derive from a man younger than 30 in good health. Some clones in this sample may be carry-over from other donors' samples.

The J gene is TRBJ1-2, the V gene TRBV30, with D possibly being TRBD1 (6 bases). Trimming shortened V by 2 bases and J by 3 bases, and 22 bases separated the two germline ends. The CDR3 sequence is 17 residues long. Germline CDR1 and CDR2: GTSNPN and SVGIG (reference sequence). CDR3 coding DNA: TGTGCCTGGAGTAAAAGGTCTCAGGGGATGTGGGACTATGGCTACACCTTC. This sequence encodes CAWSKRSQGMWDYGYTF.

The V call is TRBV30, the J call TRBJ2-3; TRBD1 is a possible D gene (5 bases). V was clipped by 0 bases and J by 2 bases, with 12 bases between them. The CDR3 has 15 amino acids. Germline CDR1 is GTSNPN and CDR2 is SVGIG (reference sequence). The CDR3 protein is CAWSVGAGPTDTQYF. The CDR3 DNA is TGTGCCTGGAGTGTAGGGGCAGGCCCCACAGATACGCAGTATTTT.

J is TRBJ2-7 and V is TRBV2, with TRBD2 identical over 7 bases. Germline lookup yields CDR1 SNHLY and CDR2 FYNNEI. The V segment lost 10 bases and the J segment 0 bases; nucleotides outside the gene matches: 9. The CDR3 is made up of 14 amino acids. CDR3 nucleotides: TGTGCCACCTCCCGGGAGGAGAGCTCCTACGAGCAGTACTTC. Translating gives CATSREESSYEQYF.

Notes on this clone: Within the sample, other DNA sequences also encode this same CDR3. The V gene is TRBV5-1, the J gene TRBJ2-7; 9 bases match TRBD1. V was clipped by 5 bases and J by 1 base; unmatched bases: 4. Germline assignment: CDR1 SGHRS and CDR2 YFSETQ. The CDR3 runs to 14 residues. CDR3 in DNA: TGCGCCAGCAGTCCCGGACAGGGGTCCTACGAGCAGTACTTC. This translates into CASSPGQGSYEQYF.

To note about this clone: The same CDR3 also results from other DNA sequences found in this sample. The rearrangement uses TRBV5-1 and TRBJ1-1; a possible D gene is TRBD1 (6 bases). The CDR3 contains 13 residues. The germline V gene encodes CDR1 SGHRS and CDR2 YFSETQ. The ends were cut back, 4 bases at V and 6 bases at J, with 13 bases in the middle. The CDR3 coding sequence is TGCGCCAGCAGCAAGATCAGGGGTGCTGAAGCTTTCTTT. This sequence encodes CASSKIRGAEAFF. Using reference TRBV5-1 and TRBJ1-1 for the parts outside the CDR3, the full variable domain is KAGVTQTPRYLIKTRGQQVTLSCSPISGHRSVSWYQQTPGQGLQFLFEYFSETQRNKGNFPGRFSGRQFSNSRSEMNVSTLELGDSALYLCASSKIRGAEAFFGQGTRLTVV.

A few counts support this clone. The sample has other DNA sequences that encode this CDR3 too. The chain carries TRBV7-9 and TRBJ1-1; unclear D gene. The CDR3 runs 13 residues. Between the trimmed V and J ends, which lost 3 bases and 1 base, there was a span of 6 bases. In germline, CDR1 is SEHNR, CDR2 FQNEAQ (reference sequence). The CDR3 nucleotides read TGTGCCAGCAGCTTCGATCCGAACACTGAAGCTTTCTTT. Translating gives CASSFDPNTEAFF.

The chain has TRBV28 and TRBJ1-1; no clear D. This CDR3 is 13 amino acids long. The germline V gene encodes CDR1 MDHEN and CDR2 SYDVKM. The V end lost 3 bases, the J end lost 0 bases, and 5 bases lay between the germline ends. CDR3: CASSFFVNTEAFF. The CDR3 DNA reads as TGTGCCAGCAGTTTCTTTGTGAACACTGAAGCTTTCTTT.

The rearrangement links TRBV7-3 to TRBJ1-1; no reliable D call. Germline-derived CDR1 and CDR2 are SGHTA and FQGTGA. V shed 5 bases and J shed 3 bases, with 10 bases lying between them. This CDR3 has 13 residues. The CDR3 protein is CASSRSIDTEAFF. The CDR3 region has the DNA TGTGCCAGCAGCCGGTCAATAGACACTGAAGCTTTCTTT.

The rearrangement links TRBV19 to TRBJ1-2; 8 bases align to TRBD1. Germline lookup yields CDR1 LNHDA and CDR2 SQIVND (reference sequence). The CDR3 covers 15 residues. Germline trimming cut 3 bases from V and 3 bases from J; bases unmatched to any gene: 6. The DNA for the CDR3 is TGTGCCAGTAGTATTAGTCCAGGGGGCTACTATGGCTACACCTTC. This encodes CASSISPGGYYGYTF.

About this clone: Other DNA sequences within the sample encode an identical CDR3. The V and J genes are TRBV18 and TRBJ2-7; 11 bases agree with TRBD2. V trimming: 6 bases; J trimming: 3 bases; junction bases outside the gene matches: 4. The CDR3 extends over 14 amino acids. Germline V gene lookup returns CDR1 KGHSH and CDR2 LQKENI. The CDR3 DNA sequence: TGTGCCAGCTCCGGACTAGCGGGTAGCTACGAGCAGTACTTC. This encodes CASSGLAGSYEQYF.

V usage is TRBV2 and J usage is TRBJ2-5; possibly TRBD1 for D (6 bases). V shed 6 bases and J shed 3 bases, with 8 bases lying between them. The CDR3 contains 12 residues. From germline, CDR1 is SNHLY and CDR2 FYNNEI. CDR3 protein: CASRRTEETQYF. The CDR3 nucleotides read TGTGCCAGCAGGCGGACAGAAGAGACCCAGTACTTC.

The rearrangement uses TRBV14 and TRBJ1-4; 7 nucleotides line up with TRBD1. This CDR3 comprises 16 residues. The V gene's germline CDR1 is SGHDN and CDR2 FVKESK. With V trimmed by 2 bases and J by 4 bases, 7 bases remained unmatched. CDR3 coding DNA: TGTGCCAGCAGCCAACTGACAGGGCGGGTTAATGAAAAACTGTTTTTT. Translation: CASSQLTGRVNEKLFF.

This clone has a single count. The V gene is TRBV5-1, the J gene TRBJ2-5; 7 nucleotides align to TRBD1. Germline V gives CDR1 SGHRS, CDR2 YFSETQ. With 3 bases clipped from V and 4 bases from J, the junction kept 6 bases outside the gene matches. This CDR3 is 14 amino acids long. CDR3 residues: CASSSGQSGETQYF. As DNA, the CDR3 is TGCGCCAGCAGCTCGGGACAGTCCGGAGAGACCCAGTACTTC.

This clone has a single count. Other DNA sequences in the same sample also yield this CDR3. The V call is TRBV5-5, the J call TRBJ2-7, with D unclear. CDR3 length: 14 residues. The V gene's germline CDR1 is SGHKS and CDR2 YYEKEE (reference sequence). V was shortened by 0 bases and J by 0 bases, with 7 bases between the two germline ends. CDR3: CASSLASGSYEQYF. The CDR3 DNA sequence: TGTGCCAGCAGCTTGGCTTCAGGCTCCTACGAGCAGTACTTC.